This record looks at one T cell receptor beta chain sequence and its context. Assay used: immunoSEQ multiplex PCR; TCRdb lists only in-frame clones, some missing. The sample yields 55,000 to 60,000 clones, around 93% seen once. The data were obtained in a study of PD-1 blockade in classical Hodgkin lymphoma. Trimming took off 4 bases at V and 6 bases at J, with 18 bases between the two ends. The CDR3 loop spans 15 amino acids. CDR1 is SNHLY, CDR2 FYNNEI, per germline. Every patient experienced relapse after autologous stem cell transplantation, and brentuximab vedotin exposure varied. The J gene is TRBJ1-1, the V gene TRBV2; D is unresolved. The receptor's source is a human donor with classical Hodgkin lymphoma. Sequencing was performed on peripheral blood mononuclear cells (PBMCs), taken before the second cycle of nivolumab. CDR3 coding DNA: TGTGCCAGCAGTGGGCGACAAGGTATGGGCGCTGAAGCTTTCTTT. Translated, it gives CASSGRQGMGAEAFF.